The 12 T cell receptor beta chains below come from one sample, sequenced in a study of shared clonotypes between healthy human individuals. Terminally differentiated effector memory CD45RA+ cells were excluded by CCR7 positive selection of CD45RO-negative cells. Assay: immunoSEQ multiplex PCR; the TCRdb copy retains only in-frame clones and omits some. The sample has about 2.1 million clones; around 93% are singletons. Sequencing was performed on naive CD8+ T cells from PBMCs. These TCRs come from a man younger than 35 in good health. Some clones in this sample may be carry-over from other donors' samples.

V is TRBV6-6 and J is TRBJ2-7; perhaps TRBD1 as D (5 bases). Germline V gene data show CDR1 as MNHNY and CDR2 as SVGAGI (reference sequence). Trimming took 6 bases from V and 4 from J, leaving 10 bases between them. CDR3 length: 12 amino acids. The CDR3 bases are TGTGCCAGCAGAGGGGCCCGATACGAGCAGTACTTC. It translates to CASRGARYEQYF.

The genes are TRBV7-9 and TRBJ1-1, with D maybe TRBD1 (5 bases). Deletions cut 5 bases from V and 1 base from J, with 14 bases between. CDR1 and CDR2 from the germline V gene are SEHNR and FQNEAQ (reference sequence). The CDR3 loop spans 15 amino acids. In DNA, the CDR3 is TGTGCCAGCAGCGTGTTAGGGCAGGGGAACACTGAAGCTTTCTTT. It yields the protein CASSVLGQGNTEAFF.

This clone has just one count. The gene calls are TRBV28 and TRBJ1-3; TRBD1 matches 7 bases. Trimming at V came to 4 bases and at J to 5 bases, leaving 11 bases not matched to a gene. Per germline, CDR1 MDHEN and CDR2 SYDVKM. This CDR3 spans 16 amino acids. The CDR3 sequence is CASSWETGEDRNTIYF. CDR3 in DNA: TGTGCCAGCAGTTGGGAAACAGGGGAAGATAGAAACACCATATATTTT.

This clone appeared a few times. The J gene is TRBJ1-5, the V gene TRBV28, with D uncertain. The CDR3 sequence is 15 residues long. The germline gives CDR1 MDHEN, CDR2 SYDVKM. V lost 5 bases and J 0 bases, leaving 11 bases between the germline ends. In nucleotides, the CDR3 is TGTGCCAGCAGTCCCAAGCCGTATAGCAATCAGCCCCAGCATTTT. Amino acids: CASSPKPYSNQPQHF. The entire variable domain, with the rest obtained from reference TRBV28 and TRBJ1-5, is as follows: DVKVTQSSRYLVKRTGEKVFLECVQDMDHENMFWYRQDPGLGLRLIYFSYDVKMKEKGDIPEGYSVSREKKERFSLILESASTNQTSMYLCASSPKPYSNQPQHFGDGTRLSIL.

The chain is built from TRBV6-6 and TRBJ2-1; tentatively, D is TRBD1 (6 bases). Germline V gene data show CDR1 as MNHNY and CDR2 as SVGAGI (reference sequence). Trimming shortened V by 2 bases and J by 10 bases, and 15 bases separated the two germline ends. This CDR3 has 14 amino acids. Here the CDR3 reads CASSYVDSSTEQFF. CDR3 in DNA: TGTGCCAGCAGTTACGTGGACAGCTCAACGGAGCAGTTCTTC.

This chain links TRBV27 with TRBJ2-7; 7 bases are a match to TRBD1. Germline CDR1 is MNHEY and CDR2 is SMNVEV (reference sequence). V shed 7 bases and J 1 base; nucleotides not matched to a gene: 4. CDR3 length: 13 residues. The CDR3 region is CASTSGQSYEQYF. The CDR3 coding sequence is TGTGCCAGCACCTCGGGACAGTCCTACGAGCAGTACTTC.

In its sample, this clone was seen once. The chain employs TRBV6-5 and TRBJ1-2; D gene unclear. This CDR3 is 13 amino acids long. V lost 7 bases, J lost 0 bases, and 9 bases lay in between. CDR1 is MNHEY and CDR2 is SVGAGI in the germline V gene. The CDR3 sequence is CASIKVANYGYTF. CDR3 coding DNA: TGTGCCAGCATTAAGGTTGCTAACTATGGCTACACCTTC.

V gene TRBV6-1 combines with J gene TRBJ2-1; possibly TRBD1 for D (6 bases). The CDR3 is 13 residues long. V was pared by 6 bases and J by 6 bases, with 12 bases between. Germline CDR1 is MNHNS and CDR2 is SASEGT. For the CDR3, the DNA is TGTGCCAGCAGAACTCCGGACAGCAATGAGCAGTTCTTC. It translates to CASRTPDSNEQFF.

V usage is TRBV6-5 and J usage is TRBJ2-2, with D hard to call. The CDR3 runs to 15 residues. The germline gives CDR1 MNHEY, CDR2 SVGAGI. V was trimmed by 1 base and J by 5 bases, leaving 11 bases between them. DNA of the CDR3: TGTGCCAGCAGTTACTACCGGACGGGTACCGGGGAGCTGTTTTTT. This translates into CASSYYRTGTGELFF.

The chain couples TRBV4-2 to TRBJ2-7; 8 nucleotides align to TRBD2. Germline V lookup: CDR1 LGHNA, CDR2 YNFKEQ. The ends lost 6 bases at V and 3 bases at J; junction bases unmatched: 10. The CDR3 consists of 15 residues. The CDR3 sequence is CASRLGLAANYEQYF. The DNA of the CDR3 is TGTGCCAGCAGACTTGGACTAGCCGCAAACTACGAGCAGTACTTC.

As regards this clone: Other nucleotide sequences from this sample produce the same CDR3. J is TRBJ2-2 and V is TRBV2; D not certain. The V gene's germline CDR1 is SNHLY and CDR2 FYNNEI. This CDR3 region has 12 residues. Trimming took 7 bases from V and 3 from J, leaving 6 bases between them. For the CDR3, the DNA is TGTGCCAGCACCGGAGACACCGGGGAGCTGTTTTTT. Translation gives CASTGDTGELFF.

V gene TRBV6-5 combines with J gene TRBJ2-1; 9 positions match TRBD2. V gave up 8 bases and J gave up 4 bases; unmatched junction bases: 3. The CDR3 has 13 amino acids. Germline V gene sequence: CDR1 MNHEY, CDR2 SVGAGI. The CDR3 loop reads CASSLAGYNEQFF. In DNA, the CDR3 is TGTGCCAGCTCCCTAGCGGGGTACAATGAGCAGTTCTTC.